This T cell receptor beta chain is drawn from a study of T cell repertoires in cytomegalovirus infection. This clonotype was found many times. Antigen specificity is unknown. Using its own MiXCR run on the reads, TCRdb lists one record per CDR3 protein. The sample has around 900,000 distinct CDR3 sequences; roughly 30% are singletons. Study-level points and caveats: CMV-specific HLA-C-restricted TCR beta clonotypes dominated the ex vivo response. CMV carriers with the relevant HLA were identified by cumulative public TCR beta family frequency.

V dropped 3 bases and J dropped 3; count of bases not matched to a gene: 5. This CDR3 is 16 amino acids long. Germline lookup yields CDR1 SGHTA and CDR2 FQGNSA. The source of this sequence is a human donor in good health (CMV status not recorded). Some clones in this sample may be carry-over from other donors' samples. The V call is TRBV7-2, the J call TRBJ2-3, with 11 positions matching TRBD2. Sample: cultured CD8+ T cells from PBMCs, taken from culture after CMV antigen stimulation. The DNA for the CDR3 is TGTGCCAGCAGCTTCACTAGCGGGGGTCCTACAGATACGCAGTATTTT. Residues: CASSFTSGGPTDTQYF. The entire variable domain, with the rest obtained from reference TRBV7-2 and TRBJ2-3, is as follows: GAGVSQSPSNKVTEKGKDVELRCDPISGHTALYWYRQSLGQGLEFLIYFQGNSAPDKSGLPSDRFSAERTGGSVSTLTIQRTQQEDSAVYLCASSFTSGGPTDTQYFGPGTRLTVL.